This TCR beta chain originates from a study of blood T cell repertoires in COVID-19 (dated by TCRdb to about 2020). Notes on the research overall: The collaborator samples originated in the United States, Italy and Spain and spanned the acute and convalescent phases of COVID-19. The prospective study material was composed of cDNA or gDNA derived from T cells, B-cell-depleted T cells, or PBMCs. Deeply sampled blood TCRbeta repertoires from subjects exposed to, actively infected with, or recovered from COVID-19 were included in the dataset. The repertoires were released in a freely available public database intended as a resource for research on the immune response to SARS-CoV-2. Samples came from the ongoing ImmuneRACE study (first 160 participants) plus 1,254 subjects from 6 global collaborators. Nearly every sample came with metadata listing a de-identified subject ID, COVID-19 status, age in years and sex. Where HLA class I and class II types were available, the types were taken from metadata supplied by the sample provider, not from assay-based typing. Results the study describes overall, beyond this receptor: The amount of clinical and demographic metadata varied by source and participant and was provided uncurated.

TCRbeta CDR3 regions were amplified from genomic DNA using the immunoSEQ Assay, a bias-controlled multiplex PCR. Per the original workflow: Within the assay, amplification of reference gene primers was used to estimate how many nucleated cells each sample contained. Sequence reads were collapsed and filtered to measure the absolute abundance of every unique TCRbeta CDR3 rearrangement. For each sample, productive Simpson clonality was calculated as the square root of Simpson's diversity index across productive rearrangements. TCRdb re-hosts the immuneACCESS table, in-frame sequences only. Its copies lack some clones; in the studies checked, an unresolved V gene accounts for under half of them, and the cause for the rest is not known. D and trimming were read from the DNA, whereas the V and J calls and clone size are those reported in that table. The sample table lists approximately 290,000 clones, 90% of them with a count of one. Around 4.5% of the sample belongs to the ten largest clones.

Participants in the prospective study were enrolled through a virtual design, were aged roughly 18 to 95 years, and lived in roughly 24 United States geographic areas. In the prospective study, cohorts were assigned on the basis of participant-reported clinical history obtained from a screening survey and a study questionnaire. In the prospective study, mobile phlebotomists collected whole blood, serum and a nasopharyngeal or oropharyngeal swab from each participant. Additional blood draws and questionnaires over an approximately two-month period could optionally be provided by prospective study participants. Blood samples from the prospective study were shipped frozen or at room temperature prior to DNA extraction. Sequences SGHRS (CDR1) and YFSETQ (CDR2) are obtained from the germline V gene. For this chain, trimming is 3 bases at the V end and 7 bases at the J end, and the number of junction bases without a gene match is 2. The CDR3 starts with the cysteine, ends with the phenylalanine, and has 14 residues. CDR3 DNA only is kept here, 42 bases in frame from base 1.

Regarding this clone: Its antigen remains undetermined. Base-call qualities are not available, and no considerably larger clone is one nucleotide away.

Recombination joined TRBV5-1 with TRBJ2-1; TRBD2 lines up with 12 middle nucleotides. The clonotype originates from a woman between 18 and 29 years old with acute COVID-19. The sequenced material came from PBMCs or T cells enriched from blood (not recorded which). The CDR3 reads CASSWGLAGNEQFF. The sequenced DNA: TGCGCCAGCAGCTGGGGACTAGCGGGTAATGAGCAGTTCTTC.